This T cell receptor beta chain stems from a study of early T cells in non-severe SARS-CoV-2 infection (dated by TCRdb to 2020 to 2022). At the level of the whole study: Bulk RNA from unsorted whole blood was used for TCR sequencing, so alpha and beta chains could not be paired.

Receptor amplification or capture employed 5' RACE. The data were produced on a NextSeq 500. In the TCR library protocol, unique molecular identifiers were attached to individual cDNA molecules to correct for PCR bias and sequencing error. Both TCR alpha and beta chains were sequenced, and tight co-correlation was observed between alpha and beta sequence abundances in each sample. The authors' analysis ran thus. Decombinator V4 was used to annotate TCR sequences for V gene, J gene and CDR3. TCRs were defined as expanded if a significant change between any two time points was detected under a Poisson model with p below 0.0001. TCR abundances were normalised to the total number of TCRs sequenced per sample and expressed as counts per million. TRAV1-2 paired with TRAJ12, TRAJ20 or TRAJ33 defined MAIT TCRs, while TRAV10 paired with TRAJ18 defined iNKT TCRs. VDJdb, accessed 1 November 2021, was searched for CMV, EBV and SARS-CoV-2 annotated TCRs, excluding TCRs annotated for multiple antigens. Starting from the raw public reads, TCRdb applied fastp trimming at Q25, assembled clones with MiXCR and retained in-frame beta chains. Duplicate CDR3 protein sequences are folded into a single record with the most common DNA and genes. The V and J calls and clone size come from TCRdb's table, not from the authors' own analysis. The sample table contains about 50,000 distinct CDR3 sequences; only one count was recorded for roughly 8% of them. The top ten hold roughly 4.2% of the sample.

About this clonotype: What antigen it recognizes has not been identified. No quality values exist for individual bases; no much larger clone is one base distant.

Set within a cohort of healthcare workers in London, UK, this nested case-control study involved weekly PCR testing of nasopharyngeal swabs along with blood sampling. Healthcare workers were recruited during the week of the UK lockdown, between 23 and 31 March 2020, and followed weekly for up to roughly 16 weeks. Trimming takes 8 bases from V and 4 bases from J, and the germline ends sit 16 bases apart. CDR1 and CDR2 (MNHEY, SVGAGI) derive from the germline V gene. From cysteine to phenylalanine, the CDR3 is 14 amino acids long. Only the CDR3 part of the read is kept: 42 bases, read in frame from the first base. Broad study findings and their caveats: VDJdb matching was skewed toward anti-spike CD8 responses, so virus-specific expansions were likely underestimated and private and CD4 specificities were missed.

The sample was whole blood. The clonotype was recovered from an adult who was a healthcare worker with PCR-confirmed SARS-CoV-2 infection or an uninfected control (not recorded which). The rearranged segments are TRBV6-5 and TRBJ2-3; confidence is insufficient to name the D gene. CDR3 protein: CASRGSPGPDTQYF. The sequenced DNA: TGTGCCAGCCGAGGAAGTCCGGGTCCAGATACGCAGTATTTT.